One and the same sample provided the 10 T cell receptor beta chains below, sequenced in a study of radiotherapy plus CTLA-4 blockade in lung cancer. The assay was immunoSEQ multiplex PCR, and TCRdb's table has in-frame clones only and misses some. The top ten clones hold roughly 25% of a sample with just under 45,000 clones, over 60% of them seen once. Specimen: peripheral blood, collected from a patient treated with radiotherapy plus ipilimumab. These receptors originate from a human donor with non-small cell lung cancer who had a partial response to radiotherapy plus ipilimumab.

The gene calls are TRBV5-1 and TRBJ2-7, with D perhaps TRBD2 (7 bases). The ends were cut back, 0 bases at V and 5 bases at J, with 24 bases in the middle. The CDR3 is made up of 18 amino acids. The germline V gene has CDR1 SGHRS and CDR2 YFSETQ. The CDR3 here is CASSLVFVRGRLKNEQYF. In DNA, the CDR3 is TGCGCCAGCAGCTTGGTCTTCGTGCGGGGGCGTCTTAAAAACGAGCAGTACTTC. Full variable domain (missing parts from reference TRBV5-1 and TRBJ2-7): KAGVTQTPRYLIKTRGQQVTLSCSPISGHRSVSWYQQTPGQGLQFLFEYFSETQRNKGNFPGRFSGRQFSNSRSEMNVSTLELGDSALYLCASSLVFVRGRLKNEQYFGPGTRLTVT.

The chain carries TRBV7-9 and TRBJ1-1; TRBD1 matches at 7 bases. Germline-derived CDR1 and CDR2 are SEHNR and FQNEAQ (reference sequence). This CDR3 is built from 14 residues. After removal of 5 bases from V and 9 bases from J, the junction contained 12 bases not matched to a gene. As DNA, the CDR3 is TGTGCCAGCAGCCCCCGGGACAGCCCGTATAAAGCTTTCTTT. Encoded protein: CASSPRDSPYKAFF.

J is TRBJ2-7 and V is TRBV9; 8 bases agree with TRBD1. The germline V gene has CDR1 SGDLS and CDR2 YYNGEE. The CDR3 covers 16 residues. With 0 bases clipped from V and 4 bases from J, the junction kept 9 bases outside the gene matches. CDR3 in amino acids: CASSVDPAGGLYEQYF. Written as DNA, the CDR3 is TGTGCCAGCAGCGTAGACCCCGCAGGGGGCTTATACGAGCAGTACTTC.

Only one count was recorded for this clone. CDR3 sequence reads: CASSPPGSGTETQYF. CDR3 sequence (DNA): TGCGCCAGCAGTCCCCCGGGCAGCGGGACGGAGACCCAGTACTTC. The chain has TRBV5-1 and TRBJ2-5, with 7 bases aligning to TRBD2. This CDR3 has 15 amino acids. Germline CDR1 reads SGHRS; CDR2 reads YFSETQ. The J segment lost 5 bases and the V segment lost 5 bases, leaving 12 bases of the junction unmatched.

V is TRBV5-1 and J is TRBJ2-3, with D possibly being TRBD1 (5 bases). Trimming cost V 0 bases and J 5 bases, with 10 bases left between them. The germline V gene encodes CDR1 SGHRS and CDR2 YFSETQ. The CDR3 has 14 residues. This CDR3 reads CASSLEGRGDTQYF. DNA for the CDR3: TGCGCCAGCAGCTTGGAGGGGCGAGGAGATACGCAGTATTTT.

The chain has TRBV5-1 and TRBJ1-4; TRBD1 is a possible D gene (6 bases). Germline CDR1 reads SGHRS; CDR2 reads YFSETQ. Trimming took off 6 bases at V and 7 bases at J, with 16 bases between the two ends. The CDR3 consists of 14 residues. The CDR3 spells CASKSPQGREKLFF. For the CDR3, the DNA is TGCGCCAGCAAAAGCCCCCAGGGGCGTGAAAAACTGTTTTTT.

V and J are TRBV2 and TRBJ2-2; 9 nucleotides agree with TRBD1. The CDR3 has 15 amino acids. V trimming: 5 bases; J trimming: 4 bases; junction bases outside the gene matches: 5. The germline gives CDR1 SNHLY, CDR2 FYNNEI. The CDR3 nucleotides read TGTGCCAGCAGTCCGGACAGGGGACGCACCGGGGAGCTGTTTTTT. Encoded protein: CASSPDRGRTGELFF.

DNA of the CDR3: TGTGCCATCAGTCCCCTGGGACTAGCGGGATATATTGGCGAGCAGTACTTC. It encodes CAISPLGLAGYIGEQYF. This chain links TRBV10-3 with TRBJ2-7; 13 bases match TRBD2. This CDR3 spans 17 amino acids. Germline CDR1 is ENHRY and CDR2 is SYGVKD. V dropped 5 bases and J dropped 6; count of bases not matched to a gene: 13.

The chain has TRBV7-8 and TRBJ1-2, with a tentative D call TRBD1 (6 bases). Germline V lookup: CDR1 SGHVS, CDR2 FQNEAQ. This CDR3 comprises 14 residues. V was cut by 5 bases and J by 0 bases, with 10 bases left in between. The CDR3 region has the DNA TGTGCCAGCAGCGGACAGCCTTCTAACTATGGCTACACCTTC. This sequence encodes CASSGQPSNYGYTF.

The chain carries TRBV10-2 and TRBJ2-1; a weak D match, TRBD2 (6 bases). Looked up from germline, CDR1 is WSHSY and CDR2 is SAAADI. V was shortened by 5 bases and J by 5 bases, with 13 bases between the two germline ends. CDR3 length: 14 amino acids. CDR3 protein: CASSPSRLDNEQFF. Written as DNA, the CDR3 is TGCGCCAGCAGTCCCTCCCGACTAGACAATGAGCAGTTCTTC.